This is a list of T cell receptor beta chains from one sample in a study of T cell clusters in autoimmune cytopenias. Reprocessing the multiplex PCR reads, TCRdb reports a single entry for every CDR3 protein and omits DNA. Its listing shows roughly 6,900 distinct CDR3 sequences. The sample also formed part of further work on T cell repertoires in aging, cancer and after chemotherapy.

Sequencing was carried out using peripheral blood. The receptors originated from a human donor in good health. CDR3s include the opening cysteine and the closing phenylalanine or tryptophan. Fields, in order: V gene, clone size, J gene, CDR3 protein. Size is stated for part of the rows, as once, few or many counts, or as a class when the clone is expanded.

TRBV5-4	.	TRBJ2-7	CASSFPDLNYEQYF
TRBV30	.	TRBJ1-4	CAYHRGGLREKLFF
TRBV5-6	medium-sized	TRBJ2-1	CASSLGGVPGNEQFF
TRBV6-5	medium-sized	TRBJ2-5	CASSYSGTYQETQYF
TRBV6-5	medium-sized	TRBJ1-2	CASSYSAGYTF
TRBV6-4	.	TRBJ2-2	CASSEHNTGELFF
TRBV6-5	medium-sized	TRBJ1-1	CASSYLGMSTEAFF
TRBV5-6	.	TRBJ2-5	CASRPGLAGAETQYF
TRBV13	.	TRBJ2-2	CASSDTGGANTGELFF
TRBV6-5	.	TRBJ1-2	CASRPSEIHGYTF
TRBV12-3/TRBV12-4	medium-sized	TRBJ1-6	CASSSPLGHYNSPLHF
TRBV6-5	.	TRBJ2-4	CASSGYGQGKNIQYF
TRBV12-3/TRBV12-4	.	TRBJ1-1	CASRESGPLVSSEAFF
TRBV12-3/TRBV12-4	medium-sized	TRBJ2-1	CASSLGWASYNEQFF
TRBV15	.	TRBJ1-5	CATSRARQVTSNQPQHF
TRBV27	medium-sized	TRBJ1-4	CASSLWGQGEKLFF
TRBV6-2/TRBV6-3	.	TRBJ1-5	CASSGRDRVNQPQHF
TRBV20-1	.	TRBJ2-5	CSAEQGAGRETQYF
TRBV20-1	.	TRBJ2-1	CSARPPSGGYNEQFF
TRBV12-3/TRBV12-4	medium-sized	TRBJ2-5	CASSSGQRETQYF
TRBV19	medium-sized	TRBJ2-7	CASSTRQASYEQYF
TRBV6-1	medium-sized	TRBJ2-1	CASSEGLAGADEQFF
TRBV19	medium-sized	TRBJ2-5	CASAVDSSPGTQYF
TRBV6-2/TRBV6-3	.	TRBJ1-5	CASRWGQGAGQPQHF